The subject of this entry is one TCR beta chain. Its antigen is currently unknown. The treatment here: roughly 10-day PBMC culture with coronavirus spike peptide pools or control peptides (ViraFEST assay). With fresh IL-2 medium, half the medium was replaced on days 3 and 7. The study sequenced cultured CD4+ T cell DNA using the Oncomine TCR Beta short-read assay. TCRdb re-called the PCR reads with MiXCR, one entry per CDR3 protein. Of over 12,000 distinct CDR3 sequences detected, about 46% appear once; the ten largest clones hold 11% to 15%. The entry originates in a study of vaccination and CD4 T cells after COVID-19. Study summary: Control cultures used a CEFX viral epitope pool, an HIV-1 Nef peptide pool, or no peptide.

V was pared by 7 bases and J by 4 bases, with 16 bases between. The CDR3 has 14 residues. This TCR was sampled from a human donor who had recovered from COVID-19. The J gene is TRBJ1-1, the V gene TRBV12-3 or TRBV12-4; D ambiguous. Sequencing input: CD4+ T cells from blood, cultured in vitro. The CDR3 protein is CASINGGLGTEAFF. The CDR3 bases are TGTGCCAGCATTAATGGAGGGCTTGGCACTGAAGCTTTCTTT.